These 26 T cell receptor beta chains originate from one sample sequenced in a study of glioma-infiltrating T cells. Using RNA template, CDR3s of TCR alpha and beta were amplified with iRepertoire arm-PCR. One entry per CDR3 protein results from TCRdb running MiXCR on the multiplex PCR reads. Here the sample spans about 190,000 distinct CDR3 sequences, approximately 30% being singletons. The sequenced material came from glioma tissue, nonneoplastic brain tissue, or PBMCs (not recorded which). The receptor source for this set is a human donor with low-grade glioma or glioblastoma, undergoing nonglioma brain surgery, or in good health (not recorded which).

The J gene is TRBJ2-1, the V gene TRBV5-4; TRBD2 matches at 11 bases. The CDR3 sequence is 16 residues long. V trimming: 5 bases; J trimming: 5 bases; junction bases outside the gene matches: 9. Looked up from germline, CDR1 is SGHNT and CDR2 is YYREEE (reference sequence). CDR3 loop: CASSRPTSGTHNEQFF. In DNA form, the CDR3 reads TGTGCCAGCAGTCGTCCGACTAGCGGGACACACAATGAGCAGTTCTTC.

The rearrangement joins TRBV7-9 to TRBJ2-1; 10 bases are a match to TRBD2. This CDR3 spans 16 amino acids. CDR1 is SEHNR and CDR2 is FQNEAQ in the germline V gene (reference sequence). V was pared by 7 bases and J by 7 bases, with 13 bases of the junction left unmatched. The CDR3 DNA follows: TGTGCCAGCACCTCAAGGCCAGCGGGAGGGCCTAATGAGCAGTTCTTC. Translating it yields CASTSRPAGGPNEQFF.

The chain recombines TRBV4-1 with TRBJ2-6, with D hard to call. Per the germline V gene, CDR1 is MGHRA and CDR2 is YSYEKL. The CDR3 loop spans 16 amino acids. V lost 0 bases and J lost 3, with 9 bases in between. In DNA, the CDR3 is TGCGCCAGCAGCCAAGATACTGGCGGTGGGGCCAACGTCCTGACTTTC. It encodes CASSQDTGGGANVLTF.

Only one count was recorded for this clonotype. With a much larger clone just one base away, this may be a read error. The chain links TRBV18 to TRBJ1-4; D not certain. Germline V CDR1 and CDR2: KGHSH, LQKENI. The CDR3 extends over 13 amino acids. Trimming shortened V by 1 base and J by 8 bases, and 8 bases separated the two germline ends. The CDR3 DNA reads as TGTGCCAGCTCACCACGAACCGAGGAAAAACTGTTTTTT. Its protein is CASSPRTEEKLFF.

The chain employs TRBV30 and TRBJ1-1; D is unresolved. From germline, CDR1 is GTSNPN and CDR2 SVGIG (reference sequence). CDR3 length equals 13 residues. V was pared by 0 bases and J by 4 bases, with 9 bases between. CDR3 bases: TGTGCCTGGAGTGTAGCAGGTAGCACTGAAGCTTTCTTT. It codes for CAWSVAGSTEAFF.

The V and J genes are TRBV7-6 and TRBJ2-1; no clear D gene. The CDR3 covers 15 residues. Germline CDR1 and CDR2: SGHVS and FNYEAQ. V lost 1 base, J lost 0 bases, and 7 bases lay in between. The CDR3 coding sequence is TGTGCCAGCAGCTTAGTGGCCAGCTCCTACAATGAGCAGTTCTTC. Translated: CASSLVASSYNEQFF.

This clonotype has ten or more counts. The chain links TRBV28 to TRBJ2-3; TRBD2 aligns across 10 bases. J was trimmed by 2 bases and V by 3 bases; bases with no gene match: 8. The CDR3 is made up of 17 amino acids. Germline CDR1 reads MDHEN; CDR2 reads SYDVKM. The CDR3 protein is CASSFPYGLADTDTQYF. For the CDR3, the DNA is TGTGCCAGCAGTTTCCCGTACGGACTAGCGGACACAGATACGCAGTATTTT.

As concerns this clonotype: A read error is possible here, since a much larger clone lies one base away. This chain links TRBV20-1 with TRBJ1-5; tentative D call: TRBD1 (5 bases). Germline V CDR1 and CDR2: DFQATT, SNEGSKA (reference sequence). The CDR3 runs to 13 residues. The CDR3 DNA reads as TGCAGTGCTCTGGGACCGAACAATCAGCTCCAGCATTTT. Its protein product is CSALGPNNQLQHF.

This chain joins TRBV19 and TRBJ1-1, with a tentative D call TRBD1 (6 bases). Germline-derived CDR1 and CDR2 are LNHDA and SQIVND (reference sequence). The ends were cut back, 3 bases at V and 5 bases at J, with 19 bases in the middle. The CDR3 loop spans 16 amino acids. The CDR3 is CASSIIRNLGGTEAFF. The CDR3 DNA sequence: TGTGCCAGTAGTATTATTCGGAACCTAGGGGGGACTGAAGCTTTCTTT.

This clonotype was observed at least ten times. The chain recombines TRBV7-8 with TRBJ1-2; 9 bases line up with TRBD1. Germline CDR1 and CDR2: SGHVS and FQNEAQ. CDR3 size: 16 residues. Trimming removed 5 bases from V and 7 bases from J; junction bases left unmatched: 14. The CDR3 coding sequence is TGTGCCAGCAGCGTATCCGCCGGGACAGGGCATGGTGGCTACACCTTC. This translates into CASSVSAGTGHGGYTF. Full variable domain (rest looked up from reference TRBV7-8 and TRBJ1-2): GAGVSQSPRYKVAKRGQDVALRCDPISGHVSLFWYQQALGQGPEFLTYFQNEAQLDKSGLPSDRFFAERPEGSVSTLKIQRTQQEDSAVYLCASSVSAGTGHGGYTFGSGTRLTVV.

To note about this clonotype: It may be a read error: a sequence one base away is much more abundant. CDR3 residues: CPSSRLLDRAGTDTQYF. The DNA for the CDR3 is TGCCCCAGCAGCCGACTGTTAGACAGGGCGGGTACAGATACGCAGTATTTT. The chain combines TRBV5-8 with TRBJ2-3; 7 positions match TRBD1. This CDR3 contains 17 residues. Germline loops: CDR1 SGHTS, CDR2 YDEGEE.

This clonotype was observed many times. The V and J genes are TRBV28 and TRBJ2-7; perhaps TRBD2 as D (6 bases). The V end lost 3 bases, the J end lost 0 bases, and 12 bases lay between the germline ends. Germline V lookup: CDR1 MDHEN, CDR2 SYDVKM. The CDR3 is 15 amino acids. Written as DNA, the CDR3 is TGTGCCAGCAGTTTCGGAGGGGACCTCTCCTACGAGCAGTACTTC. The encoded protein is CASSFGGDLSYEQYF.

Remarks on this clonotype: A read error may produce the germline difference seen at one junction end. The DNA of the CDR3 is TGTGCCAGCAGTACCAGACCGGGACAGGCGCGTAATGAGCGGTTATTC. Translation gives CASSTRPGQARNERLF. The chain combines TRBV6-6 with TRBJ2-1, with 8 bases fitting TRBD1. The CDR3 contains 16 residues. Germline V gives CDR1 MNHNY, CDR2 SVGAGI (reference sequence).

This clonotype occurred many times. V and J are TRBV3-1 and TRBJ2-7; D unresolved. Germline CDR1 and CDR2: LGHDT and YNNKEL (reference sequence). The V gene lost 0 bases and the J gene lost 0 bases, with 6 bases spanning the gap. This CDR3 has 14 residues. This chain's CDR3 is CASSQDYNSYEQYF. The CDR3 nucleotides are TGTGCCAGCAGCCAAGATTATAACTCCTACGAGCAGTACTTC.

This clonotype was counted many times. V gene TRBV7-2 combines with J gene TRBJ2-1, with 9 bases aligning to TRBD2. CDR1 and CDR2 from the germline V gene are SGHTA and FQGNSA. The length of the CDR3 is 15 residues. The V and J ends lost 6 bases and 8 bases, in that order; junction bases with no gene match: 11. The CDR3 coding sequence is TGTGCCAGCAGTTCCAACCCGGGACTAGCCGATGAGCAGTTCTTC. This translates into CASSSNPGLADEQFF.

This clonotype has ten or more counts. The V and J genes are TRBV27 and TRBJ2-7, with TRBD2 matching over 7 bases. V shed 5 bases and J 0 bases; nucleotides not matched to a gene: 10. This CDR3 comprises 16 residues. Looked up from germline, CDR1 is MNHEY and CDR2 is SMNVEV (reference sequence). The CDR3 loop is CASSPPGAGSSYEQYF. CDR3 DNA sequence: TGTGCCAGCAGTCCGCCCGGAGCGGGAAGCTCCTACGAGCAGTACTTC.

The table lists this clonotype with a count of one. The chain uses TRBV5-1 and TRBJ2-1; D not resolved. Germline V gene data show CDR1 as SGHRS and CDR2 as YFSETQ. The CDR3 covers 12 residues. The V and J ends lost 6 bases and 0 bases respectively, with 4 bases between them. The CDR3 region has the DNA TGCGCCAGCACCTGCTCCTACAATGAGCAGTTCTTC. Translation: CASTCSYNEQFF.

This clonotype was recorded many times. The rearrangement links TRBV15 to TRBJ2-7; tentatively, D is TRBD2 (6 bases). Germline loops: CDR1 LNHNV, CDR2 YYDKDF (reference sequence). The V end was cut by 0 bases, the J end by 2 bases, with 11 bases between. This CDR3 is built from 15 residues. The CDR3 protein is CATSRDIGGAYEQYF. In DNA form, the CDR3 reads TGTGCCACCAGCAGAGATATCGGCGGGGCCTACGAGCAGTACTTC.

This clonotype was counted ten times or more. The CDR3 coding sequence is TGTGCCAGCAGCCGCAGGGAAAGCGAAAAACTGTTTTTT. It is translated as CASSRRESEKLFF. The V and J genes are TRBV11-1 and TRBJ1-4; the D gene is possibly TRBD1 (5 bases). This CDR3 comprises 13 residues. V was clipped by 5 bases and J by 8 bases, with 12 bases between them. From germline, CDR1 is SGHAT and CDR2 FQDESV (reference sequence).

A few counts support this clonotype. The junction differs from germline at one of its ends, possibly a read error. The V call is TRBV29-1, the J call TRBJ2-2; D is possibly TRBD1 or TRBD2 (6 bases each). CDR3 length: 14 amino acids. Germline CDR1 and CDR2: SQVTM and ANQGSEA. The CDR3 DNA follows: TGCAGCGTTCGGGGGCACGGGGACACCGGGGAGCTGCTTTTT. This encodes CSVRGHGDTGELLF.

This clonotype showed up many times. V and J are TRBV6-2 or TRBV6-3 and TRBJ2-7; the match to TRBD1 covers 10 bases. CDR1 is MNHEY and CDR2 is SVGEGT in the germline V gene. Trimming at V came to 5 bases and at J to 3 bases, leaving 10 bases not matched to a gene. The CDR3 spans 16 residues. CDR3 amino acids: CASSDPRQGANYEQYF. The CDR3 DNA follows: TGTGCCAGCAGTGACCCCCGACAGGGGGCAAACTACGAGCAGTACTTC.

This clonotype turned up a few times. The V gene is TRBV2, the J gene TRBJ2-4; 9 bases map to TRBD2. Germline values: CDR1 SNHLY, CDR2 FYNNEI. The length of the CDR3 is 15 residues. The V gene end was trimmed by 6 bases and the J gene end by 8 bases; junction bases not matched to a gene: 11. CDR3 DNA: TGTGCCAGCAGAGCCTCGCGGGGACTAGCATACATTCAGTACTTC. This gives the protein CASRASRGLAYIQYF.

Ten or more counts support this clonotype. The chain links TRBV28 to TRBJ2-5; 13 bases fit TRBD2. Trimming at V came to 4 bases and at J to 2 bases, leaving 7 bases not matched to a gene. The length of the CDR3 is 17 residues. CDR1 is MDHEN, CDR2 SYDVKM, per germline. The CDR3 reads CASSSTGLAGLQETQYF. As DNA, the CDR3 is TGTGCCAGCAGTTCCACGGGACTAGCGGGACTACAAGAGACCCAGTACTTC.

This chain connects TRBV7-9 to TRBJ2-7; the match to TRBD1 covers 8 bases. V gave up 4 bases and J gave up 6 bases; unmatched junction bases: 11. Germline V gene data show CDR1 as SEHNR and CDR2 as FQNEAQ (reference sequence). The CDR3 is 15 amino acids. CDR3: CASSSAGQAVFEQYF. CDR3 DNA: TGTGCCAGCAGCTCTGCGGGACAGGCTGTTTTCGAGCAGTACTTC.

At least ten counts were recorded for this clonotype. This sequence joins TRBV7-2 and TRBJ2-4; D unresolved. Trimming pared 2 bases from V and 15 bases from J, leaving 17 bases between. This CDR3 comprises 13 residues. CDR1 is SGHTA, CDR2 FQGNSA, per germline. The CDR3 is CASSLMEGRPGYF. DNA of the CDR3: TGTGCCAGCAGCTTAATGGAAGGGCGCCCTGGGTACTTC.

This clonotype was observed many times. This rearrangement joins TRBV7-9 to TRBJ1-2; D is unclear. The germline gives CDR1 SEHNR, CDR2 FQNEAQ (reference sequence). CDR3 length: 14 amino acids. V was pared by 0 bases and J by 2 bases, with 7 bases between. The CDR3: CASSLASANYGYTF. In DNA, the CDR3 is TGTGCCAGCAGCTTAGCGTCCGCGAACTATGGCTACACCTTC.